The clone carrying this T cell receptor (beta chain) was counted a few times. No antigen is known for it. Germline CDR1 DFQATT, CDR2 SNEGSKA (reference sequence). The junction had 15 bases not matched to a gene; V was cut back by 6 bases and J by 3 bases. The CDR3 length is 17 residues. This sample stems from a study of T-cell memory formation after mild COVID-19. Study results and caveats: CM and EM subsets held most contracting CD4+ clones; EMRA held CD8+ ones.

TCRdb itself ran the 5' RACE reads through MiXCR, one entry per CDR3 protein. The data contain about half a million distinct CDR3 sequences, around a sixth of them singletons. This clonotype was sampled from an adult woman who had mild COVID-19 (a few samples of this study predate the infection). Cell type and time point are not known. Material for sequencing was PBMCs or a T cell subset sorted from them (not recorded which). This chain uses TRBV20-1 with TRBJ2-3; 10 bases match TRBD2. The CDR3 nucleotides are TGCAGTGCCCCCGACCCTGACGCTAGCGGGAGAACAGATACGCAGTATTTT. Translating gives CSAPDPDASGRTDTQYF.